This T cell receptor beta chain was documented in a study of blood T cell repertoires in COVID-19. About the study: PBMCs, B-cell-depleted T cells, or T cells were the source of the cDNA or gDNA that made up the material.

Here immunoSEQ multiplex PCR was the method, and the copy in TCRdb shows in-frame clones only, minus some. The profile covers about 150,000 clones, with 84% appearing a single time and roughly 7.3% taken by the ten largest. The cohort comprised adults aged 18 to 89 years residing in around 25 US areas. Participants were placed into cohorts based on the clinical history they reported. Recovery meant two consecutive negative NP/OP PCR tests, professional clearance, or resolved symptoms. The CDR3 length is 15 residues. In germline, CDR1 is LNHDA, CDR2 SQIVND (reference sequence). V dropped 6 bases and J dropped 6; count of bases not matched to a gene: 12.

Sequencing was done on a sample of PBMCs or T cells enriched from blood (not recorded which). V usage is TRBV19 and J usage is TRBJ1-2; 8 nucleotides match TRBD1. This clonotype was obtained from a woman between 50 and 59 years old who had recovered from COVID-19. In DNA form, the CDR3 reads TGTGCCAGTAGGCCCGGGACAGGTCTCCTTCATGGCTACACCTTC. Amino acid sequence: CASRPGTGLLHGYTF.